A selection of T cell receptor beta chains follows, all from one sample in a study of CD8 T cells in Susac syndrome. TCRdb analysed the immunoSEQ multiplex PCR reads with MiXCR anew, one entry per CDR3 protein. The data hold 150,000 to 200,000 distinct CDR3 sequences, with roughly nine tenths observed a single time. The sequencing sample was made of CD4+ T cells from PBMCs. Receptor source: a human donor with Susac syndrome. Each CDR3 is given with its conserved first and last residue. The D gene is left open where the match is weak. The size entry is marked missing in some rows and otherwise reads once, few, many or a size class.

TRBV20-1	TRBD1	NA	TRBJ2-5	CSAWGQGAEETQYF	TGCAGTGCTTGGGGACAGGGGGCTGAAGAGACCCAGTACTTC
TRBV6-5	NA	NA	TRBJ2-7	CASSYSLKTERVDEQYF	TGTGCCAGCAGTTACTCGTTGAAGACAGAGAGAGTCGACGAGCAGTACTTC
TRBV3-1	NA	once	TRBJ1-2	CASSQDGTNHGYTF	TGTGCCAGCAGCCAAGATGGGACAAACCATGGCTACACCTTC
TRBV5-1	TRBD1	NA	TRBJ1-1	CASGQGERTEAFF	TGCGCCAGCGGACAGGGTGAAAGAACTGAAGCTTTCTTT
TRBV6-6	NA	NA	TRBJ2-7	CASTLTDRNYEQYF	TGTGCCAGCACCCTGACCGACAGAAACTACGAGCAGTACTTC
TRBV19	TRBD1	NA	TRBJ1-6	CASSTWDSPYGSPLHF	TGTGCCAGTAGTACGTGGGACAGTCCTTATGGTTCACCCCTCCACTTT
TRBV10-3	NA	NA	TRBJ1-1	CAISENTEAFF	TGTGCCATCAGTGAGAACACTGAAGCTTTCTTT
TRBV29-1	TRBD1	NA	TRBJ1-2	CSVRDRGSYGYTF	TGCAGCGTCCGCGACAGGGGGAGCTATGGCTACACCTTC
TRBV30	NA	NA	TRBJ1-4	CASVRWAGATNEKLFF	TGTGCCAGTGTAAGATGGGCAGGGGCAACTAATGAAAAACTGTTTTTT
TRBV28	NA	once	TRBJ1-2	CASTLAGYGYTF	TGTGCCAGCACCCTTGCGGGCTATGGCTACACCTTC
TRBV19	NA	NA	TRBJ2-3	CASSTADSLGSTDTQYF	TGTGCCAGTAGTACAGCCGACTCGCTAGGCAGCACAGATACGCAGTATTTT
TRBV14	NA	NA	TRBJ1-2	CASSQASVGYTF	TGTGCCAGCAGCCAAGCCAGTGTAGGCTACACCTTC
TRBV12-3/TRBV12-4	NA	NA	TRBJ1-5	CASSFRAYQPQHF	TGTGCCAGCAGTTTCAGGGCATATCAGCCCCAGCATTTT
TRBV12-3/TRBV12-4	TRBD1	NA	TRBJ2-1	CASRIDGTESYNEQFF	TGTGCCAGCAGGATCGACGGGACAGAATCCTACAATGAGCAGTTCTTC
TRBV24-1	NA	NA	TRBJ1-1	CATSDSTRGAFF	TGTGCCACCAGTGATTCAACCCGGGGAGCTTTCTTT
TRBV11-2	NA	NA	TRBJ2-3	CASSFRAKSTDTQYF	TGTGCCAGCAGCTTTAGGGCCAAAAGCACAGATACGCAGTATTTT
TRBV3-1	TRBD2	NA	TRBJ2-7	CASSSGGLGEQYF	TGTGCCAGCAGTAGCGGGGGGCTTGGCGAGCAGTACTTC
TRBV21-1	NA	NA	TRBJ2-7	CASSSRAGLAGPTYEQYF	TGTGCCAGCAGCAGCCGTGCGGGACTAGCGGGACCTACCTACGAGCAGTACTTC
TRBV5-6	NA	NA	TRBJ1-4	CASSPRTRLNEKLFF	TGTGCCAGCAGCCCCAGGACAAGACTCAATGAAAAACTGTTTTTT
TRBV2	TRBD2	NA	TRBJ2-1	CASSHPTASGVEFRSYNEQFF	TGTGCCAGCAGCCATCCCACGGCTAGCGGGGTCGAATTTAGGTCCTACAATGAGCAGTTCTTC
TRBV28	NA	NA	TRBJ2-1	CASSNSAESSYNEQFF	TGTGCCAGTTCCAACTCCGCGGAGAGCTCCTACAATGAGCAGTTCTTC
TRBV7-8	NA	few	TRBJ2-5	CASGYSVTQYF	TGTGCCAGCGGATACTCGGTGACCCAGTACTTC
TRBV30	NA	NA	TRBJ1-4	CAWSSGEKLFF	TGTGCCTGGAGTTCGGGGGAAAAACTGTTTTTT
TRBV7-9	NA	few	TRBJ2-5	CVVGQETQYF	TGTGTCGTGGGCCAAGAGACCCAGTACTTC
TRBV4-2	NA	NA	TRBJ2-7	CASSQGSGKSSEQYF	TGTGCCAGCAGCCAAGGAAGCGGAAAAAGTAGCGAGCAGTACTTC
TRBV20-1	TRBD1	NA	TRBJ2-2	CSANRLAGGTGELFF	TGCAGTGCTAATCGCCTAGCAGGGGGAACCGGGGAGCTGTTTTTT
TRBV6-1	NA	NA	TRBJ1-1	CASSEQANTEAFF	TGTGCCAGCAGTGAACAGGCAAACACTGAAGCTTTCTTT
TRBV11-2	TRBD2	NA	TRBJ2-3	CASSPGGPGDTQYF	TGTGCCAGCAGCCCGGGGGGGCCTGGAGATACGCAGTATTTT
TRBV13	NA	NA	TRBJ1-1	CASSLVWDTEAFF	TGTGCCAGCAGCTTAGTTTGGGACACTGAAGCTTTCTTT
TRBV2	TRBD1	NA	TRBJ2-2	CASSELGTGSTGELFF	TGTGCCAGCAGTGAACTGGGGACAGGGAGTACCGGGGAGCTGTTTTTT
TRBV19	TRBD1	NA	TRBJ1-2	CATRNSGTGYGYTF	TGTGCCACCCGAAATTCCGGGACAGGGTACGGCTACACCTTC
TRBV18	NA	NA	TRBJ2-1	CASSPWLYNEQFF	TGTGCCAGCTCACCATGGCTCTACAATGAGCAGTTCTTC
TRBV21-1	NA	NA	TRBJ1-6	CASSKEGGAGNSPLHF	TGTGCCAGCAGCAAAGAAGGGGGCGCGGGTAATTCACCCCTCCACTTT
TRBV4-2	TRBD2	NA	TRBJ2-2	CASSRGASGRNTGELFF	TGTGCCAGCAGCCGGGGGGCTAGCGGGAGAAACACCGGGGAGCTGTTTTTT
TRBV30	TRBD1	NA	TRBJ1-4	CAWSEDRGAKLFF	TGTGCCTGGAGCGAGGACAGGGGGGCAAAACTGTTTTTT
TRBV7-9	NA	NA	TRBJ2-7	CASSFQNRLYEQYF	TGTGCCAGCAGCTTCCAGAACAGACTCTACGAGCAGTACTTC
TRBV2	NA	NA	TRBJ2-3	CASSTGGGTDTQYF	TGTGCCAGCAGCACAGGGGGGGGCACAGATACGCAGTATTTT
TRBV7-2	NA	NA	TRBJ2-3	CASSLRSKRATDTQYF	TGTGCCAGCAGCTTAAGGTCAAAGCGGGCCACAGATACGCAGTATTTT
TRBV11-2	NA	NA	TRBJ1-2	CASSLDPRDKYGYGYTF	TGTGCCAGCAGCTTGGACCCACGGGACAAATATGGGTATGGCTACACCTTC